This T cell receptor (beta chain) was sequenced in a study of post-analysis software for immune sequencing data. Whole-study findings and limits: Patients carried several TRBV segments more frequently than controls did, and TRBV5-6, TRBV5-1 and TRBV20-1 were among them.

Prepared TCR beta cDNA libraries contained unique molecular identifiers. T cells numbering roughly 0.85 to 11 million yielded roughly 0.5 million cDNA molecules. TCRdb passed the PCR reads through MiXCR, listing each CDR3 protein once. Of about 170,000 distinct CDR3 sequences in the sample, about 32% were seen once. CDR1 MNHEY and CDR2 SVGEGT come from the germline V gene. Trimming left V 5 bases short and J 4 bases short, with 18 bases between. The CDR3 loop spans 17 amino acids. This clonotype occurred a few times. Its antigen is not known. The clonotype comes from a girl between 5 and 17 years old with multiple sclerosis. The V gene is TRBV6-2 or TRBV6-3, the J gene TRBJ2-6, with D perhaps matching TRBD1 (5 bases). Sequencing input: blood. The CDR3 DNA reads TGTGCCAGCAGTCCACTCCAGACAGTTTCCGGGGCCAACGTCCTGACTTTC. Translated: CASSPLQTVSGANVLTF.